The sequence of this T cell receptor beta chain was determined in a study of OX40 agonist ivuxolimab in advanced cancers. Data came from immunoSEQ multiplex PCR; TCRdb stores just in-frame clones and leaves some out. The sample holds about 44,000 clones; 90% to 95% are singletons and the top ten take 25% to 30%. The CDR3 covers 13 residues. Germline assignment: CDR1 MNHEY and CDR2 SMNVEV (reference sequence). Trimming took 5 bases from V and 7 from J; bases not matched to a gene: 5. The sequence derives from an adult with an advanced solid tumor such as melanoma, head and neck, liver or kidney cancer. The sample in question was CD4+ or CD8+ T cells sorted from blood, obtained in a trial of the OX40 agonist ivuxolimab. The rearrangement uses TRBV27 and TRBJ2-1; TRBD1 aligns across 7 bases. CDR3 residues: CASSLGTVNEQFF. Written as DNA, the CDR3 is TGTGCCAGCAGTCTCGGGACAGTTAATGAGCAGTTCTTC.